Each of the 30 T cell receptor beta chains below was sequenced from the same sample in a study of long-term antiretroviral therapy in people with HIV. Version v3.0 of the immunoSEQ assay was performed at survey level. Sequencing used immunoSEQ multiplex PCR; TCRdb keeps in-frame clones, though not all of them. Of about 17,000 clones listed, approximately 78% are singletons. The sample was unsorted PBMCs, taken 0.3 years after starting antiretroviral therapy. The receptor set was obtained from a man aged 18 to 35 with HIV.

V is TRBV6-4 and J is TRBJ1-5; D gene unclear. The length of the CDR3 is 14 residues. Per germline, CDR1 MRHNA and CDR2 SNTAGT. V lost 2 bases, J lost 3 bases, and 8 bases lay in between. The CDR3 bases are TGTGCCAGCAGTGACCGTGGATCCAATCAGCCCCAGCATTTT. As protein: CASSDRGSNQPQHF.

CDR3 DNA: TGTGCCAGCAGCTTCAGAGAAAATGAGCAGTTCTTC. It specifies CASSFRENEQFF. The chain has TRBV7-9 and TRBJ2-1; D is undetermined. CDR3 length: 12 residues. Trimming shortened V by 3 bases and J by 7 bases, and 7 bases separated the two germline ends. Germline V CDR1 and CDR2: SEHNR, FQNEAQ (reference sequence). Full variable domain (outside the CDR3, taken from reference TRBV7-9 and TRBJ2-1): DTGVSQNPRHKITKRGQNVTFRCDPISEHNRLYWYRQTLGQGPEFLTYFQNEAQLEKSRLLSDRFSAERPKGSFSTLEIQRTEQGDSAMYLCASSFRENEQFFGPGTRLTVL.

The chain is built from TRBV19 and TRBJ1-2; 7 bases line up with TRBD1. Germline CDR1 and CDR2: LNHDA and SQIVND (reference sequence). The CDR3 loop spans 15 amino acids. Trimming took 1 base from V and 4 from J; bases not matched to a gene: 6. The CDR3 bases are TGTGCCAGTAGTATAGTCAAGGGGGCGATCTATGGCTACACCTTC. This encodes CASSIVKGAIYGYTF.

This chain links TRBV6-6 with TRBJ1-6; no clear D. Germline CDR1 reads MNHNY; CDR2 reads SVGAGI (reference sequence). V lost 5 bases and J lost 7, with 3 bases in between. This CDR3 region has 11 residues. The CDR3 DNA reads TGTGCCAGCAGTAGAAATTCACCCCTCCACTTT. Translation: CASSRNSPLHF.

This chain links TRBV11-2 with TRBJ1-1; D uncertain. There are 15 residues in the CDR3. V lost 4 bases to trimming and J lost 1 base, with 13 bases between them. CDR1 is SGHAT, CDR2 FQNNGV, per germline. The chain's CDR3 is CASSSPYKANTEAFF. Here the CDR3 DNA reads TGTGCCAGCAGCTCCCCCTACAAAGCGAACACTGAAGCTTTCTTT.

The chain is built from TRBV5-1 and TRBJ2-2; D is possibly TRBD1 (5 bases). Germline CDR1 reads SGHRS; CDR2 reads YFSETQ. The CDR3 has 14 residues. V lost 0 bases and J lost 8, with 11 bases in between. The CDR3 nucleotides are TGCGCCAGCAGCTTGGCTTGGGGCTGGGGGGAGCTGTTTTTT. This codes for CASSLAWGWGELFF.

The chain recombines TRBV28 with TRBJ2-3; tentatively, D is TRBD1 (5 bases). Deletions cut 1 base from V and 2 bases from J, with 13 bases between. The CDR3 spans 16 residues. Germline CDR1 is MDHEN and CDR2 is SYDVKM. The CDR3 DNA reads TGTGCCAGCAGTTTATTCACAGGAAAACCCACAGATACGCAGTATTTT. Amino acid sequence: CASSLFTGKPTDTQYF.

The chain recombines TRBV28 with TRBJ2-1, with a weak D call TRBD2 (6 bases). The germline V and J ends were trimmed by 2 bases and 3 bases, with 8 bases remaining between them. The CDR3 sequence is 14 residues long. Germline values: CDR1 MDHEN, CDR2 SYDVKM. The chain's CDR3 is CASSLPGGYNEQFF. The CDR3 DNA follows: TGTGCCAGCAGTTTACCCGGGGGCTACAATGAGCAGTTCTTC.

The rearrangement joins TRBV2 to TRBJ2-2; 9 bases map to TRBD1. With V trimmed by 1 base and J by 5 bases, 8 bases remained unmatched. Germline values: CDR1 SNHLY, CDR2 FYNNEI. The CDR3 has 17 residues. CDR3 protein: CASSEETWDRVTGELFF. The CDR3 DNA sequence: TGTGCCAGCAGTGAAGAAACCTGGGACAGGGTAACCGGGGAGCTGTTTTTT.

The chain is built from TRBV2 and TRBJ2-1, with D hard to call. The germline V gene has CDR1 SNHLY and CDR2 FYNNEI. V lost 0 bases to trimming and J lost 12 bases, with 9 bases between them. The CDR3 loop spans 12 amino acids. Here the CDR3 DNA reads TGTGCCAGCAGTGAAGCGGCGGCAGGGCAGTTCTTC. It specifies CASSEAAAGQFF.

The chain uses TRBV2 and TRBJ2-7; a possible D gene is TRBD1 (6 bases). The CDR3 is made up of 14 amino acids. V was shortened by 5 bases and J by 3 bases, with 14 bases between the two germline ends. From germline, CDR1 is SNHLY and CDR2 FYNNEI. The CDR3 spells CASSLAGEIYEQYF. The DNA for the CDR3 is TGTGCCAGCAGTCTGGCAGGGGAAATCTACGAGCAGTACTTC.

This clone appeared a few times. This chain joins TRBV10-3 and TRBJ1-2, with a possible D match to TRBD1 (6 bases). Deletions cut 9 bases from V and 2 bases from J, with 16 bases between. Per germline, CDR1 ENHRY and CDR2 SYGVKD. The length of the CDR3 is 14 residues. The CDR3 DNA sequence: TGTGCCATACCTAACAGGGACTTAAACTATGGCTACACCTTC. This codes for CAIPNRDLNYGYTF.

In this sample, this clone turned up a few times. J is TRBJ1-3 and V is TRBV6-1; no reliable D call. Trimming took 2 bases from V and 0 from J, leaving 11 bases between them. The CDR3 sequence is 16 residues long. CDR1 is MNHNS, CDR2 SASEGT, per germline. The CDR3 protein is CASSESRPFSGNTIYF. The CDR3 DNA reads as TGTGCCAGCAGTGAAAGCAGGCCTTTCTCTGGAAACACCATATATTTT.

V and J are TRBV25-1 and TRBJ2-1; either TRBD1 or TRBD2 may supply D (6 bases each). CDR1 is MGHDK and CDR2 is SYGVNS in the germline V gene. The V and J ends lost 4 bases and 5 bases respectively, with 21 bases between them. The CDR3 totals 17 residues. The CDR3 sequence is CASSGSHWGALNNEQFF. CDR3 bases: TGTGCCAGCAGTGGCTCTCACTGGGGGGCGCTGAACAATGAGCAGTTCTTC.

This chain joins TRBV7-8 and TRBJ1-4, with a possible D match to TRBD1 (5 bases). V was pared by 5 bases and J by 11 bases, with 18 bases between. CDR3 size: 14 residues. Germline values: CDR1 SGHVS, CDR2 FQNEAQ. CDR3: CASSPLGAGDKLFF. DNA for the CDR3: TGTGCCAGCAGCCCCCTAGGAGCGGGGGATAAACTGTTTTTT. The full variable domain, its missing parts supplied by reference TRBV7-8 and TRBJ1-4, is GAGVSQSPRYKVAKRGQDVALRCDPISGHVSLFWYQQALGQGPEFLTYFQNEAQLDKSGLPSDRFFAERPEGSVSTLKIQRTQQEDSAVYLCASSPLGAGDKLFFGSGTQLSVL.

The chain employs TRBV30 and TRBJ1-5, with D unclear. CDR1 and CDR2 from the germline V gene are GTSNPN and SVGIG (reference sequence). The V gene lost 3 bases and the J gene lost 7 bases, with 13 bases spanning the gap. CDR3 length: 13 amino acids. Here the CDR3 reads CAWSEDTLQPQHF. The DNA for the CDR3 is TGTGCCTGGAGCGAAGACACCCTGCAGCCCCAGCATTTT. The variable domain in full, completed from reference TRBV30 and TRBJ1-5, reads SQTIHQWPATLVQPVGSPLSLECTVEGTSNPNLYWYRQAAGRGLQLLFYSVGIGQISSEVPQNLSASRPQDRQFILSSKKLLLSDSGFYLCAWSEDTLQPQHFGDGTRLSIL.

The V and J genes are TRBV5-8 and TRBJ1-1, with D perhaps matching TRBD1 (6 bases). Per germline, CDR1 SGHTS and CDR2 YDEGEE. Trimming removed 5 bases at V and 5 bases at J, with 16 bases between. The CDR3 has 14 residues. As DNA, the CDR3 is TGTGCCAGCAGGGCGGGACACTTGAGGACTGAAGCTTTCTTT. Translated: CASRAGHLRTEAFF.

The CDR3 DNA reads TGTGCCAGCAGCCCAGAGGAGGGAAGCACAGATACGCAGTATTTT. This sequence encodes CASSPEEGSTDTQYF. V gene TRBV9 combines with J gene TRBJ2-3; D may be TRBD2 (6 bases). Deletions cut 4 bases from V and 0 bases from J, with 12 bases between. The CDR3 is made up of 15 amino acids. Germline CDR1 reads SGDLS; CDR2 reads YYNGEE.

V usage is TRBV28 and J usage is TRBJ1-4, with TRBD1 matching over 7 bases. The CDR3 totals 12 residues. CDR1 and CDR2 (germline): MDHEN, SYDVKM. V was pared by 4 bases and J by 8 bases, with 1 base of the junction left unmatched. The CDR3 here is CASSSQGEKLFF. As DNA, the CDR3 is TGTGCCAGCAGTTCACAGGGGGAAAAACTGTTTTTT.

Relative to its sample, this clone is medium-sized (0.01 to 0.1%). The rearrangement joins TRBV25-1 to TRBJ1-2; TRBD1 aligns across 7 bases. The CDR3 loop spans 13 amino acids. Germline V CDR1 and CDR2: MGHDK, SYGVNS. Germline trimming cut 4 bases from V and 5 bases from J; bases unmatched to any gene: 4. CDR3 nucleotides: TGTGCCAGCAGTGTAGGGACAGCATATGGCTACACCTTC. This codes for CASSVGTAYGYTF.

For the CDR3, the DNA is TGTGCCAGCAGCGTCCAAGAGACCCAGTACTTC. Encoded protein: CASSVQETQYF. V and J are TRBV7-6 and TRBJ2-5; D unresolved. The V end was cut by 5 bases, the J end by 1 base, with 2 bases between. CDR3 length equals 11 residues. Germline CDR1 is SGHVS and CDR2 is FNYEAQ.

The J gene is TRBJ1-1, the V gene TRBV27; maybe TRBD1 (5 bases). CDR3 size: 14 residues. V shed 7 bases and J shed 4 bases, with 16 bases lying between them. Germline V CDR1 and CDR2: MNHEY, SMNVEV (reference sequence). The CDR3 nucleotides are TGTGCCAGCACCCCTGGGACGCCCTTCACTGAAGCTTTCTTT. Translation gives CASTPGTPFTEAFF.

The V and J genes are TRBV7-6 and TRBJ1-1; 7 bases fit TRBD1. CDR1 SGHVS and CDR2 FNYEAQ come from the germline V gene. The V and J ends lost 4 bases and 0 bases, in that order; junction bases with no gene match: 8. This CDR3 is built from 16 residues. CDR3 region: CASSSRTGPMNTEAFF. The CDR3 coding sequence is TGTGCCAGCAGCTCTCGGACAGGTCCTATGAACACTGAAGCTTTCTTT.

The chain combines TRBV6-1 with TRBJ2-5; a possible D gene is TRBD2 (7 bases). The CDR3 is made up of 17 amino acids. Germline CDR1 and CDR2: MNHNS and SASEGT. V lost 3 bases, J lost 0 bases, and 17 bases lay in between. The CDR3 sequence: CASSEVPRGRYQETQYF. CDR3 DNA sequence: TGTGCCAGCAGTGAGGTTCCGCGGGGGCGATACCAAGAGACCCAGTACTTC.

This clone was detected only once. The rearrangement links TRBV11-3 to TRBJ1-2, with TRBD1 identical over 9 bases. CDR3 length: 15 amino acids. The V segment lost 3 bases and the J segment 1 base; nucleotides outside the gene matches: 3. Per the germline V gene, CDR1 is SGHNT and CDR2 is YENEEA. The CDR3 DNA reads as TGTGCCAGCAGCTTGGGACAGGGTATTAACTATGGCTACACCTTC. Residues: CASSLGQGINYGYTF.

DNA for the CDR3: TGTGCCAGCGGGACAGAATATAATTCACCCCTCCACTTT. As protein: CASGTEYNSPLHF. This chain joins TRBV11-2 and TRBJ1-6, with 7 bases matching TRBD1. The V gene's germline CDR1 is SGHAT and CDR2 FQNNGV. After removal of 8 bases from V and 4 bases from J, the junction contained 2 bases not matched to a gene. This CDR3 spans 13 amino acids.

J is TRBJ2-7 and V is TRBV19; D may be TRBD1 (6 bases). Germline V gene sequence: CDR1 LNHDA, CDR2 SQIVND (reference sequence). The ends were cut back, 9 bases at V and 3 bases at J, with 18 bases in the middle. The CDR3 consists of 14 residues. This CDR3 reads CARRARQAIYEQYV. The CDR3 region has the DNA TGTGCCAGACGCGCCCGACAGGCGATCTACGAGCAGTACGTC.

In nucleotides, the CDR3 is TGCGCCAGCAGCCAAGTATCTAGCTCCTACAATGAGCAGTTCTTC. Its protein is CASSQVSSSYNEQFF. The chain recombines TRBV4-1 with TRBJ2-1, with unresolved D. The CDR3 runs 15 residues. Germline-derived CDR1 and CDR2 are MGHRA and YSYEKL. V was clipped by 1 base and J by 0 bases, with 7 bases between them.

J is TRBJ1-3 and V is TRBV2; 8 positions agree with TRBD1. This CDR3 contains 16 residues. CDR1 SNHLY and CDR2 FYNNEI come from the germline V gene. With V trimmed by 4 bases and J by 1 base, 6 bases remained unmatched. The DNA of the CDR3 is TGTGCCAGCAGTGTGTCCCGGGACAGGTCTGGAAACACCATATATTTT. Residues: CASSVSRDRSGNTIYF.

The rearrangement joins TRBV28 to TRBJ1-2; 8 bases agree with TRBD1. The CDR3 sequence is 15 residues long. V lost 5 bases and J lost 6; bases outside the gene matches: 11. Germline V gene sequence: CDR1 MDHEN, CDR2 SYDVKM. In DNA form, the CDR3 reads TGTGCCAGCAGTCGACCAGGGGGCAGGGGGGATGGCTACACCTTC. Translation gives CASSRPGGRGDGYTF.